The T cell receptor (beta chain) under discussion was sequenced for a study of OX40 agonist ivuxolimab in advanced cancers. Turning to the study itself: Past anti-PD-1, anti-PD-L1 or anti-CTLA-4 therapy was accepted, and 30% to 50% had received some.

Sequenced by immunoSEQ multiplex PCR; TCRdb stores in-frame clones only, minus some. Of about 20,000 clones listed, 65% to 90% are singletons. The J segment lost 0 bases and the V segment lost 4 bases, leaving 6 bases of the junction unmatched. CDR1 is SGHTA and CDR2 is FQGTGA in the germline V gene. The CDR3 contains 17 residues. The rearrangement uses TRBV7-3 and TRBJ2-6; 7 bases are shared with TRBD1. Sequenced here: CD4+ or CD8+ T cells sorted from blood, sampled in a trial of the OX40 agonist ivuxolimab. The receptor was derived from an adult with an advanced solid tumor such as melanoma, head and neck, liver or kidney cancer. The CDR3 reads CASSSQGLSSGANVLTF. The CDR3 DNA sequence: TGTGCCAGCAGCTCACAGGGGCTTAGCTCTGGGGCCAACGTCCTGACTTTC.